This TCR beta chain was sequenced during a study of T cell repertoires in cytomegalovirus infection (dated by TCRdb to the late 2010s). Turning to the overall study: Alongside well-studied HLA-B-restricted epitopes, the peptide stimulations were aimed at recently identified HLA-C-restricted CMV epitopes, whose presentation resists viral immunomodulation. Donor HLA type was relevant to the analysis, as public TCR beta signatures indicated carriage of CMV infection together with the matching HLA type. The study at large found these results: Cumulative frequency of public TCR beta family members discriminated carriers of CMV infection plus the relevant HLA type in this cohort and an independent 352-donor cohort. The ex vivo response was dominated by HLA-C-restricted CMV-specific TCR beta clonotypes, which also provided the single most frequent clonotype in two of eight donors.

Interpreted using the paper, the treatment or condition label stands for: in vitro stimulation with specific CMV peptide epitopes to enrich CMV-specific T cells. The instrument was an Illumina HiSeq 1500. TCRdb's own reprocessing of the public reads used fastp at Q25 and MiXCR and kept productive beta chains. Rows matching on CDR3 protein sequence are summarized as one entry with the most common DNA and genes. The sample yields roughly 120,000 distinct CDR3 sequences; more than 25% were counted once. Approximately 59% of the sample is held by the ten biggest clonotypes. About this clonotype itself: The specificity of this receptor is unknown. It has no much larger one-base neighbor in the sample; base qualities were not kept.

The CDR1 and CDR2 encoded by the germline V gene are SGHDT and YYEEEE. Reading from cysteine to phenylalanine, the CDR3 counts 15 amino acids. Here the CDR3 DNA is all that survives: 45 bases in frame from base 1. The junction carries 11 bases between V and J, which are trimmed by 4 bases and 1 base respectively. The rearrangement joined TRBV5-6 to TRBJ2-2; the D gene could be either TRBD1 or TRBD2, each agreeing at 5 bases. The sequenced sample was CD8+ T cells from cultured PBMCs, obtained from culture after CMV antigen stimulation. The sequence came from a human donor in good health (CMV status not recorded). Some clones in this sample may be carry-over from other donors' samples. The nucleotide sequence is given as TGTGCCAGCAGCGGGGACGGATTGAACACCGGGGAGCTGTTTTTT. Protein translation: CASSGDGLNTGELFF.